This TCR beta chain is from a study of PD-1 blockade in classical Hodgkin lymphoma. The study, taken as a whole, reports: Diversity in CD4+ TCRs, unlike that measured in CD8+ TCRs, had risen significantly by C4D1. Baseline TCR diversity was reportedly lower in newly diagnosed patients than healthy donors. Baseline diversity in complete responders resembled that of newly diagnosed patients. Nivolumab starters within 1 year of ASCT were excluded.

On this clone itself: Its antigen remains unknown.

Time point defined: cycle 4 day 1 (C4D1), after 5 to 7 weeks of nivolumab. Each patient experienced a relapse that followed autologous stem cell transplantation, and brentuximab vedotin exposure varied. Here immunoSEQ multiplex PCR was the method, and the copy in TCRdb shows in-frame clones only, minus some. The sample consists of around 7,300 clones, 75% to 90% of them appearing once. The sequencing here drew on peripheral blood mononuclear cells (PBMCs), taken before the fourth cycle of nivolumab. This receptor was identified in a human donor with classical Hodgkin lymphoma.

CDR3 loop: CASTIGAVNEKLFF. The CDR3 coding sequence is TGTGCCAGCACTATAGGGGCCGTTAATGAAAAACTGTTTTTT. The V and J genes are TRBV6-6 and TRBJ1-4; maybe TRBD1 (5 bases). The CDR3 length is 14 residues. V lost 7 bases and J lost 4, with 13 bases in between. In germline, CDR1 is MNHNY, CDR2 SVGAGI (reference sequence).